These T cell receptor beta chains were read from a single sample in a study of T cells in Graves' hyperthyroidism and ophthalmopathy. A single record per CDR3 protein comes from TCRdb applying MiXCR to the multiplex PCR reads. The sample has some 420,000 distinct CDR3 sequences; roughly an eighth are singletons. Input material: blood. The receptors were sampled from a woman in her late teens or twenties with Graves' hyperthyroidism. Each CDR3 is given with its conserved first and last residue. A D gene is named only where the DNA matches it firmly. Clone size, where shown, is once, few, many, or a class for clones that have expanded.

CDR3nt: TGTGCCACCAGCAGAGATACGGCGGGGAGTCAGCCCCAGCATTTT
CDR3aa: CATSRDTAGSQPQHF
d_gene: -
v_gene: TRBV15
j_gene: TRBJ1-5
abundance: few

CDR3nt: TGTGCCAGCAGTGAACAAGCCGGCTTCGGAAACACCATATATTTT
CDR3aa: CASSEQAGFGNTIYF
d_gene: -
v_gene: TRBV6-1
j_gene: TRBJ1-3
abundance: few

CDR3nt: TGTGCCAGCAGTCCGCGGGTCACTGAAGCTTTCTTT
CDR3aa: CASSPRVTEAFF
d_gene: -
v_gene: TRBV12-3/TRBV12-4
j_gene: TRBJ1-1
abundance: few

CDR3nt: TGTGCCAGCAGCTTAGAGGTGGCTTCGGGCCAGTACTTC
CDR3aa: CASSLEVASGQYF
d_gene: -
v_gene: TRBV11-2
j_gene: TRBJ2-5
abundance: many

CDR3nt: TGTGCCAGCATCCCACTGGCGGGAGCCACCTACTACGAGCAGTACTTC
CDR3aa: CASIPLAGATYYEQYF
d_gene: TRBD2
v_gene: TRBV27
j_gene: TRBJ2-7
abundance: -

CDR3nt: TGTGCCAGCTCACCGGGAGGAGGGGGAACTGAAGCTTTCTTT
CDR3aa: CASSPGGGGTEAFF
d_gene: -
v_gene: TRBV18
j_gene: TRBJ1-1
abundance: many

CDR3nt: TGTGCCACCCTTACCACCGGGAGGATCCACAATGAGCAGTTCTTC
CDR3aa: CATLTTGRIHNEQFF
d_gene: TRBD2
v_gene: TRBV28
j_gene: TRBJ2-1
abundance: many

CDR3nt: TGTGCCAGCAGCGTTACAGGGGGCGATGGCTACACCTTC
CDR3aa: CASSVTGGDGYTF
d_gene: TRBD1
v_gene: TRBV12-3/TRBV12-4
j_gene: TRBJ1-2
abundance: many

CDR3nt: TGTGCCAGCAGCCCAGCGCGGGGGAACACTGAAGCTTTCTTT
CDR3aa: CASSPARGNTEAFF
d_gene: -
v_gene: TRBV12-3/TRBV12-4
j_gene: TRBJ1-1
abundance: -

CDR3nt: TGTGCCAGCAGCTACTCCCTAGCGGGAGGTTTCACAGATACGCAGTATTTT
CDR3aa: CASSYSLAGGFTDTQYF
d_gene: TRBD2
v_gene: TRBV12-3/TRBV12-4
j_gene: TRBJ2-3
abundance: many

CDR3nt: TGTGCCAGCAGCCCCAGGACCTTCCCCTACGAGCAGTACTTC
CDR3aa: CASSPRTFPYEQYF
d_gene: -
v_gene: TRBV7-9
j_gene: TRBJ2-7
abundance: many

CDR3nt: TGTGCCAGTAGTCGGGACAGGGACGGTTCGCGGGCTTTCTTT
CDR3aa: CASSRDRDGSRAFF
d_gene: TRBD1
v_gene: TRBV19
j_gene: TRBJ1-1
abundance: -

CDR3nt: TGTGCCAGCAGTTTAGGGGTCTATGGCTACACCTTC
CDR3aa: CASSLGVYGYTF
d_gene: -
v_gene: TRBV28
j_gene: TRBJ1-2
abundance: many

CDR3nt: TGTGCCACCAGCAGTCGGGGAGATACGCAGTATTTT
CDR3aa: CATSSRGDTQYF
d_gene: -
v_gene: TRBV15
j_gene: TRBJ2-3
abundance: many

CDR3nt: TGTGCCAGCACCGACCCTGGGGGCACAGATACGCAGTATTTT
CDR3aa: CASTDPGGTDTQYF
d_gene: -
v_gene: TRBV6-2/TRBV6-3
j_gene: TRBJ2-3
abundance: many

CDR3nt: TGTGCCAGCAGCCAAGGGGGTGCCGGGGTTGGCTACACCTTC
CDR3aa: CASSQGGAGVGYTF
d_gene: -
v_gene: TRBV4-2
j_gene: TRBJ1-2
abundance: -

CDR3nt: TGTGCCTGGAGTGTAGGGCCCCTTGGGAATTCACCCCTCCACTTT
CDR3aa: CAWSVGPLGNSPLHF
d_gene: -
v_gene: TRBV30
j_gene: TRBJ1-6
abundance: many

CDR3nt: TGCGCCAGCAGCCTTAAACATGAAGCTTTCTTT
CDR3aa: CASSLKHEAFF
d_gene: -
v_gene: TRBV10-1
j_gene: TRBJ1-1
abundance: -

CDR3nt: TGTGCCATCAGTGGGGGACAGGGTTTGGGGCCTGAGCAGTTCTTC
CDR3aa: CAISGGQGLGPEQFF
d_gene: TRBD1
v_gene: TRBV10-3
j_gene: TRBJ2-1
abundance: -

CDR3nt: TGTGCCAGCAGTGTTCCCCGGGACAGGGCGTACGAGCAGTACTTC
CDR3aa: CASSVPRDRAYEQYF
d_gene: TRBD1
v_gene: TRBV6-4
j_gene: TRBJ2-7
abundance: few

CDR3nt: TGTGCCAGCAGCCAAACCCTCTACGAGCAGTACTTC
CDR3aa: CASSQTLYEQYF
d_gene: -
v_gene: TRBV3-1
j_gene: TRBJ2-7
abundance: many

CDR3nt: TGTGCCAGCAGCCTTCTCGGGCAGAGTCCTAATGAAAAACTGTTTTTT
CDR3aa: CASSLLGQSPNEKLFF
d_gene: -
v_gene: TRBV7-8
j_gene: TRBJ1-4
abundance: -

CDR3nt: TGCGCCAGCAGCTTGGAGGGACAGGGGACATGGGGTGACAATGAGCAGTTCTTC
CDR3aa: CASSLEGQGTWGDNEQFF
d_gene: TRBD1
v_gene: TRBV5-1
j_gene: TRBJ2-1
abundance: -

CDR3nt: TGTGCCAGCAGCCAAGAATCCGGACTAGCTAAAGATGAGCAGTTCTTC
CDR3aa: CASSQESGLAKDEQFF
d_gene: TRBD2
v_gene: TRBV3-1
j_gene: TRBJ2-1
abundance: -

CDR3nt: TGTGCCTGGAGTGTTCAGGGGGCGAGTGGCTACACCTTC
CDR3aa: CAWSVQGASGYTF
d_gene: TRBD1
v_gene: TRBV30
j_gene: TRBJ1-2
abundance: many

CDR3nt: TGCAGTGCTAGAGACAATCTAGCGGGAGATTCCAATGAGCAGTTCTTC
CDR3aa: CSARDNLAGDSNEQFF
d_gene: TRBD2
v_gene: TRBV20-1
j_gene: TRBJ2-1
abundance: many

CDR3nt: TGTGCCAGCGAGTCGGTTAGCACAGATACGCAGTATTTT
CDR3aa: CASESVSTDTQYF
d_gene: -
v_gene: TRBV6-2/TRBV6-3
j_gene: TRBJ2-3
abundance: many

CDR3nt: TGCAGTGCCGCAAGGGGTAATCAGCCCCAGCATTTT
CDR3aa: CSAARGNQPQHF
d_gene: -
v_gene: TRBV20-1
j_gene: TRBJ1-5
abundance: few

CDR3nt: TGTGCCAGCAGTGAAGAAGCGGTCTACGAGCAGTACTTC
CDR3aa: CASSEEAVYEQYF
d_gene: -
v_gene: TRBV2
j_gene: TRBJ2-7
abundance: many